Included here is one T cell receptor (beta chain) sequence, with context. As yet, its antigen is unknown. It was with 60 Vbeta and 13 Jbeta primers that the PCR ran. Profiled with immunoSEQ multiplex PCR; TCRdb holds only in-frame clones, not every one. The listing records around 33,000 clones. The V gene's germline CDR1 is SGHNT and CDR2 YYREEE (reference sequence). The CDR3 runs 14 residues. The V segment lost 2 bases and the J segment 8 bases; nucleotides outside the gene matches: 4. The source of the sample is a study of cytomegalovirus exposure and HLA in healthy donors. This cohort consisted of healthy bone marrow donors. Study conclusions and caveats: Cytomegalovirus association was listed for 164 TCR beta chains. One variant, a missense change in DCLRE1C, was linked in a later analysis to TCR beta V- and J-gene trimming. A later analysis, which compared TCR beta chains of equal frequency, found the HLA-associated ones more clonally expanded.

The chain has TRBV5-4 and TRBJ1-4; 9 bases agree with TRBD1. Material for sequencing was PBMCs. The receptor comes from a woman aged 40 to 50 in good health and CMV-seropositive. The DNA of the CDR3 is TGTGCCAGCAGCTTACAGGGGGCAAGAGAAAAACTGTTTTTT. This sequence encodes CASSLQGAREKLFF.